What follows are 30 T cell receptor beta chains derived from one specimen sequenced in a study of blood T cell repertoires in COVID-19. Measured with immunoSEQ multiplex PCR; TCRdb has only the in-frame clones, and not every one. Of about 200,000 clones listed, around 88% are singletons. Sequencing was done on a sample of PBMCs or T cells enriched from blood (not recorded which). The source is a man in his forties with acute COVID-19.

This chain joins TRBV6-5 and TRBJ1-1; D is unresolved. Germline V CDR1 and CDR2: MNHEY, SVGAGI. V was clipped by 0 bases and J by 8 bases, with 13 bases between them. CDR3 length: 14 amino acids. The DNA for the CDR3 is TGTGCCAGCAGTTACTCGAAAATAACAGCCGAAGCTTTCTTT. Its translation: CASSYSKITAEAFF.

This chain joins TRBV9 and TRBJ2-3, with 9 positions matching TRBD2. Trimming took 0 bases from V and 4 from J; bases not matched to a gene: 6. CDR1 and CDR2 (germline): SGDLS, YYNGEE. This CDR3 is built from 16 residues. The CDR3 DNA reads as TGTGCCAGCAGCGTAGTTGGGACTAGCTTTCCAGATACGCAGTATTTT. Encoded protein: CASSVVGTSFPDTQYF.

The chain combines TRBV7-2 with TRBJ2-3; D not resolved. This CDR3 region has 12 residues. Germline CDR1 is SGHTA and CDR2 is FQGNSA. Trimming removed 4 bases from V and 2 bases from J, with 4 bases in between. Here the CDR3 DNA reads TGTGCCAGCAGCTACTTCACAGATACGCAGTATTTT. Translating gives CASSYFTDTQYF.

The rearrangement joins TRBV28 to TRBJ1-5; maybe TRBD1 (6 bases). The CDR3 contains 12 residues. V was cut by 9 bases and J by 1 base, with 7 bases left in between. CDR1 MDHEN and CDR2 SYDVKM come from the germline V gene. CDR3 in amino acids: CASGQSNQPQHF. CDR3 DNA sequence: TGTGCCAGTGGACAGAGCAATCAGCCCCAGCATTTT.

The rearrangement joins TRBV6-5 to TRBJ1-2, with TRBD1 matching 8 bases. V trimming: 6 bases; J trimming: 7 bases; junction bases outside the gene matches: 10. The length of the CDR3 is 14 residues. Germline CDR1 reads MNHEY; CDR2 reads SVGAGI. CDR3 in DNA: TGTGCCAGCAGCTCCTCGACAGGGGTAATTGGCTACACCTTC. Amino acids: CASSSSTGVIGYTF.

The chain uses TRBV28 and TRBJ1-5, with a weak D call TRBD1 (5 bases). Deletions cut 4 bases from V and 6 bases from J, with 19 bases between. The germline gives CDR1 MDHEN, CDR2 SYDVKM. CDR3 length equals 16 residues. The CDR3 here is CASSSGAQGWSQPQHF. The CDR3 nucleotides are TGTGCCAGCAGTTCTGGGGCGCAGGGATGGAGTCAGCCCCAGCATTTT.

The chain links TRBV3-1 (or the pseudogene TRBV3-2) to TRBJ2-5; D is undetermined. The CDR3 has 19 amino acids. Trimming cost V 1 base and J 1 base, with 22 bases left between them. CDR1 and CDR2 (germline): LGHDT, YNNKEL (reference sequence). CDR3 sequence: CASSQAPFLGGLRQETQYF. The CDR3, as DNA: TGTGCCAGCAGCCAAGCCCCTTTCCTAGGTGGTCTACGCCAAGAGACCCAGTACTTC.

The chain joins TRBV7-8 to TRBJ2-7; TRBD2 matches at 13 bases. Germline V lookup: CDR1 SGHVS, CDR2 FQNEAQ. The CDR3 contains 16 residues. V trimming: 4 bases; J trimming: 5 bases; junction bases outside the gene matches: 8. The CDR3 loop is CASSSKLAGGINEQYF. CDR3 bases: TGTGCCAGCAGCTCAAAACTAGCGGGAGGGATCAACGAGCAGTACTTC.

CDR3 bases: TGTGCCAGCAGACCCGACTCCAGCTCCTACGAGCAGTACTTC. This codes for CASRPDSSSYEQYF. The chain combines TRBV3-1 (or the pseudogene TRBV3-2) with TRBJ2-7; no clear D gene. Trimming removed 6 bases from V and 0 bases from J, with 12 bases in between. CDR3 size: 14 residues. The germline CDR1 and CDR2 sequences are LGHDT and YNNKEL (reference sequence).

The chain employs TRBV27 and TRBJ2-2, with 10 bases identical to TRBD1. Germline V gene lookup returns CDR1 MNHEY and CDR2 SMNVEV (reference sequence). The CDR3 runs 15 residues. Trimming cost V 6 bases and J 6 bases; bases outside gene matches: 7. In DNA, the CDR3 is TGTGCCAGCAGGGGGACAGGGGAGGTTGCCGGGGAGCTGTTTTTT. Its protein product is CASRGTGEVAGELFF.

This chain uses TRBV6-5 with TRBJ1-5, with 7 bases that match TRBD1. V shed 7 bases, J shed 5 bases, and the junction held 8 bases outside the gene matches. This CDR3 has 14 amino acids. Per germline, CDR1 MNHEY and CDR2 SVGAGI. Here the CDR3 DNA reads TGTGCCAGCACCCAAGGGGACAGCCATCAGCCCCAGCATTTT. It is translated as CASTQGDSHQPQHF.

The CDR3 DNA is TGTGCCAGCAGTTCTCCGGGACAGACGACTGAAGCTTTCTTT. Translation gives CASSSPGQTTEAFF. The chain employs TRBV28 and TRBJ1-1; 7 positions agree with TRBD1. CDR1 MDHEN and CDR2 SYDVKM come from the germline V gene. With 4 bases clipped from V and 5 bases from J, the junction kept 7 bases outside the gene matches. CDR3 size: 14 residues.

The rearrangement links TRBV30 to TRBJ2-5; 7 positions agree with TRBD2. CDR3 size: 15 residues. The V gene's germline CDR1 is GTSNPN and CDR2 SVGIG (reference sequence). V lost 3 bases and J lost 2; bases outside the gene matches: 9. CDR3 sequence reads: CAWSGGRALQETQYF. CDR3 bases: TGTGCCTGGAGCGGGGGGAGAGCGTTGCAAGAGACCCAGTACTTC.

This chain connects TRBV19 to TRBJ2-2, with D maybe TRBD1 (6 bases). Germline V gene lookup returns CDR1 LNHDA and CDR2 SQIVND (reference sequence). V was cut by 9 bases and J by 1 base, with 12 bases left in between. This CDR3 spans 14 amino acids. The CDR3 region is CASNRDKNTGELFF. CDR3 bases: TGTGCCAGCAACCGGGACAAGAACACCGGGGAGCTGTTTTTT.

This sequence joins TRBV27 and TRBJ2-2; 9 nucleotides line up with TRBD1. Germline trimming cut 4 bases from V and 5 bases from J; bases unmatched to any gene: 5. Germline V gene sequence: CDR1 MNHEY, CDR2 SMNVEV (reference sequence). CDR3 length equals 15 residues. CDR3 sequence (DNA): TGTGCCAGCAGTTCACAGGGGGCAGAGACCGGGGAGCTGTTTTTT. This sequence encodes CASSSQGAETGELFF.

This clone was observed once. The gene calls are TRBV9 and TRBJ1-2, with D possibly TRBD1 on 5 matching bases. This CDR3 has 14 residues. V was pared by 3 bases and J by 6 bases, with 15 bases between. Germline loops: CDR1 SGDLS, CDR2 YYNGEE. The DNA for the CDR3 is TGTGCCAGCAGCGAGGGGTTCGGACGGGATGGCTACACCTTC. It yields the protein CASSEGFGRDGYTF. Filled out from reference TRBV9 and TRBJ1-2, the complete variable domain reads DSGVTQTPKHLITATGQRVTLRCSPRSGDLSVYWYQQSLDQGLQFLIQYYNGEERAKGNILERFSAQQFPDLHSELNLSSLELGDSALYFCASSEGFGRDGYTFGSGTRLTVV.

This sequence joins TRBV3-1 (or the pseudogene TRBV3-2) and TRBJ1-2; D is perhaps TRBD1 (6 bases). V was trimmed by 5 bases and J by 5 bases, leaving 9 bases between them. CDR1 and CDR2 (germline): LGHDT, YNNKEL (reference sequence). The CDR3 sequence is 12 residues long. This CDR3 reads CASSAGQYGYTF. DNA for the CDR3: TGTGCCAGCAGCGCCGGACAGTATGGCTACACCTTC.

This clone was counted a few times. The gene calls are TRBV5-1 and TRBJ1-1; 9 bases are shared with TRBD1. This CDR3 has 13 amino acids. Germline-derived CDR1 and CDR2 are SGHRS and YFSETQ. J lost 4 bases, V lost 5 bases, and 3 bases had no gene match. In DNA, the CDR3 is TGCGCCAGCAGTACAGGGGGCGGCACTGAAGCTTTCTTT. It is translated as CASSTGGGTEAFF. The variable domain in full, with the rest retrieved from reference TRBV5-1 and TRBJ1-1, is KAGVTQTPRYLIKTRGQQVTLSCSPISGHRSVSWYQQTPGQGLQFLFEYFSETQRNKGNFPGRFSGRQFSNSRSEMNVSTLELGDSALYLCASSTGGGTEAFFGQGTRLTVV.

The genes are TRBV4-2 and TRBJ2-3; 10 nucleotides agree with TRBD2. CDR3 size: 18 residues. V lost 0 bases and J lost 2; bases outside the gene matches: 8. Per the germline V gene, CDR1 is LGHNA and CDR2 is YNFKEQ. The CDR3 sequence: CASSQEWNSGGYTDTQYF. CDR3 DNA: TGTGCCAGCAGCCAAGAGTGGAATAGCGGGGGGTACACAGATACGCAGTATTTT.

V gene TRBV4-2 combines with J gene TRBJ1-2; D remains unclear. V was pared by 0 bases and J by 6 bases, with 11 bases between. This CDR3 has 14 amino acids. Germline V gene lookup returns CDR1 LGHNA and CDR2 YNFKEQ. The CDR3 region is CASSQDFGSNGYTF. The DNA of the CDR3 is TGTGCCAGCAGCCAAGATTTCGGGTCGAATGGCTACACCTTC.

The rearrangement uses TRBV27 and TRBJ2-7; TRBD1 agrees at 8 bases. The trim removed 5 bases at V and 4 bases at J, leaving 7 bases unmatched. CDR3 length: 14 residues. Germline CDR1 MNHEY, CDR2 SMNVEV (reference sequence). The DNA for the CDR3 is TGTGCCAGCAGTGCGGGGACAGGCCTGTACGAGCAGTACTTC. It yields the protein CASSAGTGLYEQYF.

The V and J genes are TRBV2 and TRBJ2-2, with 7 bases aligning to TRBD1. Trimming cost V 2 bases and J 5 bases; bases outside gene matches: 11. The V gene's germline CDR1 is SNHLY and CDR2 FYNNEI. CDR3 size: 17 residues. For the CDR3, the DNA is TGTGCCAGCAGTGAACGCCGCCAGGGGGTGGGGACCGGGGAGCTGTTTTTT. Protein sequence: CASSERRQGVGTGELFF.

The chain uses TRBV19 and TRBJ2-7; 10 bases map to TRBD2. This CDR3 is 15 amino acids long. The J segment lost 1 base and the V segment lost 7 bases, leaving 7 bases of the junction unmatched. Germline V gives CDR1 LNHDA, CDR2 SQIVND (reference sequence). The CDR3 region is CASKISLAGSYEQYF. The CDR3 DNA reads TGTGCCAGTAAAATTTCACTAGCGGGATCCTACGAGCAGTACTTC.

CDR3 coding DNA: TGTGCCAGCAGCTTAGCCGGCGGTAATCAGCCCCAGCATTTT. Translated: CASSLAGGNQPQHF. This chain links TRBV7-8 with TRBJ1-5; D is undetermined. This CDR3 has 14 residues. Germline V gives CDR1 SGHVS, CDR2 FQNEAQ. V dropped 0 bases and J dropped 4 bases, with 7 bases sitting between them.

The rearrangement uses TRBV7-6 and TRBJ2-7; 9 nucleotides align to TRBD2. V gave up 3 bases and J gave up 0 bases; unmatched junction bases: 3. The CDR3 runs 15 residues. CDR1 SGHVS and CDR2 FNYEAQ come from the germline V gene. The CDR3 region has the DNA TGTGCCAGCAGCTTCGGACTAGCGAACTCCTACGAGCAGTACTTC. Amino acid sequence: CASSFGLANSYEQYF.

This sequence joins TRBV19 and TRBJ2-1, with 9 bases aligning to TRBD2. Germline V gives CDR1 LNHDA, CDR2 SQIVND (reference sequence). Trimming removed 3 bases from V and 9 bases from J; junction bases left unmatched: 9. The CDR3 runs 15 residues. The CDR3 nucleotides read TGTGCCAGTAGTATTTTGGGCGGGAGGGCCTCTGAGCAGTTCTTC. Amino acids: CASSILGGRASEQFF.

The chain has TRBV18 and TRBJ2-4; possibly TRBD1 for D (5 bases). This CDR3 is 16 amino acids long. The germline gives CDR1 KGHSH, CDR2 LQKENI. V dropped 3 bases and J dropped 0 bases, with 12 bases sitting between them. DNA of the CDR3: TGTGCCAGCTCACCTCAGGGTCCCCTAGCCAAAAACATTCAGTACTTC. Translating gives CASSPQGPLAKNIQYF.

This chain joins TRBV10-1 and TRBJ2-3, with 7 bases that match TRBD1. The CDR3 has 15 amino acids. V lost 7 bases, J lost 0 bases, and 7 bases stayed unmatched. The germline V gene encodes CDR1 WNHNN and CDR2 SYGVQD (reference sequence). Here the CDR3 reads CASTQDRASTDTQYF. DNA for the CDR3: TGCGCCAGCACCCAAGACAGGGCCAGCACAGATACGCAGTATTTT.

The V gene is TRBV6-5, the J gene TRBJ2-7, with 12 bases lining up with TRBD2. Trimming at V came to 7 bases and at J to 5 bases, leaving 6 bases not matched to a gene. This CDR3 has 14 residues. CDR1 is MNHEY, CDR2 SVGAGI, per germline. The CDR3 protein is CASTPTSGRNEQYF. CDR3 sequence (DNA): TGTGCCAGCACCCCGACTAGCGGGAGAAACGAGCAGTACTTC.

This clone showed up just once. The chain links TRBV7-2 to TRBJ2-5; TRBD2 is a possible D gene (6 bases). The CDR3 length is 15 residues. Germline lookup yields CDR1 SGHTA and CDR2 FQGNSA. With 1 base removed from V and 5 bases from J, the gap between germline ends came to 14 bases. CDR3: CASSLGGMSSETQYF. CDR3 in DNA: TGTGCCAGCAGCTTAGGCGGGATGAGTTCGGAGACCCAGTACTTC.